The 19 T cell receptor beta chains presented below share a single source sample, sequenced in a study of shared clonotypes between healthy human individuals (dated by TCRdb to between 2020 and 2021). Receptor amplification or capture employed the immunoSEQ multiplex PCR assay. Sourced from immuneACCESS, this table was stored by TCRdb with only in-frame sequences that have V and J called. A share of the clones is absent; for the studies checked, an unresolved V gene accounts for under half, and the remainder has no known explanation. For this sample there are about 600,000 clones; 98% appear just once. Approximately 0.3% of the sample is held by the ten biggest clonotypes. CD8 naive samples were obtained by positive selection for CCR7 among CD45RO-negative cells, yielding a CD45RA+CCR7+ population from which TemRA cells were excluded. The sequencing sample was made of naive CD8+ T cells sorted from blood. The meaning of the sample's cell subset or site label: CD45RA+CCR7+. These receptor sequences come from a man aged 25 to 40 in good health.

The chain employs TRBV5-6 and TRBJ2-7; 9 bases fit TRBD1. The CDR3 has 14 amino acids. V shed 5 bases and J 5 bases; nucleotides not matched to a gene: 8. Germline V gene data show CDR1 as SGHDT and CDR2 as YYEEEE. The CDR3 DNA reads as TGTGCCAGCAGTCCCGGGACAGGGTCCCACGAGCAGTACTTC. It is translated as CASSPGTGSHEQYF.

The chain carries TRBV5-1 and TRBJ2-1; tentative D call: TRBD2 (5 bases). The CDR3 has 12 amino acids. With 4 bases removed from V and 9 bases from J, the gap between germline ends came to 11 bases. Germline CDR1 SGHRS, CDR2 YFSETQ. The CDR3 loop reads CASSEAGVEQFF. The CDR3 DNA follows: TGCGCCAGCAGCGAGGCCGGGGTTGAGCAGTTCTTC.

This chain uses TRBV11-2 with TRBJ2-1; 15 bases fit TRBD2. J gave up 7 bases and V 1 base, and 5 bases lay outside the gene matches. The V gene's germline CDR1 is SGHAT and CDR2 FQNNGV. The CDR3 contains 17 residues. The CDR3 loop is CASSLVAGLAGGNEQFF. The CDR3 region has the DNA TGTGCCAGCAGCTTAGTTGCCGGACTAGCGGGAGGGAATGAGCAGTTCTTC.

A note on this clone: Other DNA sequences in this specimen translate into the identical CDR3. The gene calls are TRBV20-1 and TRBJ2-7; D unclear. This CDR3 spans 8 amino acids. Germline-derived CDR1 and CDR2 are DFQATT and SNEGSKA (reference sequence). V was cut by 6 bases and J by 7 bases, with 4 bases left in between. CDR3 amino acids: CSAGEQYF. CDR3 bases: TGCAGTGCGGGGGAGCAGTACTTC.

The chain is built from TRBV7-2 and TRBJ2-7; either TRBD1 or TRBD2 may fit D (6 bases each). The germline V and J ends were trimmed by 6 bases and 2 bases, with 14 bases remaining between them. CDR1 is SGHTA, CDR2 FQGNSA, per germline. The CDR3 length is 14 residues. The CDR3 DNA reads TGTGCCAGCAGTTCGGCCGGGGGCGCCTACGAGCAGTACTTC. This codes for CASSSAGGAYEQYF.

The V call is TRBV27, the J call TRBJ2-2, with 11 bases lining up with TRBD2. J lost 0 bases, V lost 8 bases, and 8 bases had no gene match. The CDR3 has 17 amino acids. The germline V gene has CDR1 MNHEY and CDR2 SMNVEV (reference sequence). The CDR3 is CASGLQTSGANTGELFF. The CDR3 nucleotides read TGTGCCAGCGGCCTACAGACTAGCGGGGCGAACACCGGGGAGCTGTTTTTT.

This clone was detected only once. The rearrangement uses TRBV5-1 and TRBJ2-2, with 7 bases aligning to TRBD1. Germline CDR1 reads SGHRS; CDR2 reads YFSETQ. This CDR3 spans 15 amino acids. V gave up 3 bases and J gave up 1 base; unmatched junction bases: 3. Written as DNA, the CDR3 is TGCGCCAGCAGCTACCGGGACAGGAACACCGGGGAGCTGTTTTTT. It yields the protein CASSYRDRNTGELFF.

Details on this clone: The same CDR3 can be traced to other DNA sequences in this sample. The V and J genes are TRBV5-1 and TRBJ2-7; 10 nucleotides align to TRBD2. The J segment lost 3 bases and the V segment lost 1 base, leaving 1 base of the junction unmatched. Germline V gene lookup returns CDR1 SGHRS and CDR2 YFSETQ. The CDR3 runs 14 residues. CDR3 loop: CASSLSSGSYEQYF. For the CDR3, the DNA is TGCGCCAGCAGCTTGTCTAGCGGGAGCTACGAGCAGTACTTC.

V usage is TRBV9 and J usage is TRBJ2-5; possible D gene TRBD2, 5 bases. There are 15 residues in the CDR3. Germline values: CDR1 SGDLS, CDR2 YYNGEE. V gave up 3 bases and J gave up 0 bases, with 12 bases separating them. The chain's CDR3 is CASSGDTGYQETQYF. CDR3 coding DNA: TGTGCCAGCAGCGGAGATACGGGGTACCAAGAGACCCAGTACTTC.

The CDR3 protein is CASNRQGSYNEQFF. DNA of the CDR3: TGTGCCAGCAATCGGCAGGGGAGCTACAATGAGCAGTTCTTC. The V and J genes are TRBV28 and TRBJ2-1, with D tentatively TRBD1 (6 bases). Germline V gene data show CDR1 as MDHEN and CDR2 as SYDVKM. The length of the CDR3 is 14 residues. Trimming cost V 7 bases and J 3 bases, with 13 bases left between them.

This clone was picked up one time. This chain's CDR3 is CASNEPLNEQFF. CDR3 coding DNA: TGTGCCAGCAACGAGCCCCTCAATGAGCAGTTCTTC. V is TRBV5-6 and J is TRBJ2-1; D gene unclear. The germline CDR1 and CDR2 sequences are SGHDT and YYEEEE. There are 12 residues in the CDR3. V was trimmed by 6 bases and J by 6 bases, leaving 10 bases between them.

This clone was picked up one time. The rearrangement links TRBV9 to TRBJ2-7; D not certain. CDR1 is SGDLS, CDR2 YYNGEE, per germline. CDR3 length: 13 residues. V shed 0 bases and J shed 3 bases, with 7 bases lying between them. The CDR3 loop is CASSVESSYEQYF. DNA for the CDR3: TGTGCCAGCAGCGTAGAGAGTAGCTACGAGCAGTACTTC.

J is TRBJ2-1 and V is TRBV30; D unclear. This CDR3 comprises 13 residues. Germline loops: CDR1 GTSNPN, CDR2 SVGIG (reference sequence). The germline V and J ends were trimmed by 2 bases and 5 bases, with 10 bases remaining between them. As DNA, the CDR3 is TGTGCCTGGAGTTTAGGCGTAGACAATGAGCAGTTCTTC. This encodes CAWSLGVDNEQFF. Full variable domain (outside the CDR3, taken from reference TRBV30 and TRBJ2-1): SQTIHQWPATLVQPVGSPLSLECTVEGTSNPNLYWYRQAAGRGLQLLFYSVGIGQISSEVPQNLSASRPQDRQFILSSKKLLLSDSGFYLCAWSLGVDNEQFFGPGTRLTVL.

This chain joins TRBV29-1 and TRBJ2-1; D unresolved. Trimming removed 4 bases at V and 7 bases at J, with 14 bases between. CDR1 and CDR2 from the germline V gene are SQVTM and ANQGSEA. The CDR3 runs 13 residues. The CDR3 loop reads CSVVVATSNEQFF. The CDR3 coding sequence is TGCAGCGTTGTTGTCGCAACGAGTAATGAGCAGTTCTTC.

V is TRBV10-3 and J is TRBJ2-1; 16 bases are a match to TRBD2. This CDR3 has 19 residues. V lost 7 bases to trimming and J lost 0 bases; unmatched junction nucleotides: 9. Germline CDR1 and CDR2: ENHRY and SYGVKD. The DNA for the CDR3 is TGTGCCATCAAAGGGACTAGCGGGAGGGCCGGGAACTCCTACAATGAGCAGTTCTTC. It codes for CAIKGTSGRAGNSYNEQFF.

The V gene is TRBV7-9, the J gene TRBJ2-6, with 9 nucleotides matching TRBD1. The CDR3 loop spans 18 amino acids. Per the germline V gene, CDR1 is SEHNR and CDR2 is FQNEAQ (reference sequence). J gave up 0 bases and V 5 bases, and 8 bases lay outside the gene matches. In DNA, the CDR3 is TGTGCCAGCAGCCCCGGGACAGGGAACGGCTCTGGGGCCAACGTCCTGACTTTC. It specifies CASSPGTGNGSGANVLTF.

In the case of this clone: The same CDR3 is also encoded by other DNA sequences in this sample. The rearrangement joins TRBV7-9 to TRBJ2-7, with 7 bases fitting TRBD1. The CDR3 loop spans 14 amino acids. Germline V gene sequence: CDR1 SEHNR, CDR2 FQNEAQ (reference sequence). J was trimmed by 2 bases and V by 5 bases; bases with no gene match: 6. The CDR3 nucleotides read TGTGCCAGCAGCCCCACGGGACAGACCTACGAGCAGTACTTC. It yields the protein CASSPTGQTYEQYF.

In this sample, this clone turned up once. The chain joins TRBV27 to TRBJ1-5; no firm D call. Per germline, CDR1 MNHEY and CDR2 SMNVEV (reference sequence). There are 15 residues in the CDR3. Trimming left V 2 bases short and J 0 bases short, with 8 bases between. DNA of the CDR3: TGTGCCAGCAGTTTACTGGGGTATAGCAATCAGCCCCAGCATTTT. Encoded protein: CASSLLGYSNQPQHF.

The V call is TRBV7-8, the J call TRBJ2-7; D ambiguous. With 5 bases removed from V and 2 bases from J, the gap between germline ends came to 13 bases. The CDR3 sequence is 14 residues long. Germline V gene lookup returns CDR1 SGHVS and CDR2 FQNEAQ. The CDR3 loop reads CASSAASRPYEQYF. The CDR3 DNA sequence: TGTGCCAGCAGCGCAGCGTCCCGGCCCTACGAGCAGTACTTC.